The 18 T cell receptor beta chains listed next were all sequenced from one sample in a study of T cell repertoires in cytomegalovirus infection. TCRdb ran MiXCR on the reads and lists one entry per CDR3 protein. This sample has about 530,000 distinct CDR3 sequences; 26% occur once, and the top ten carry approximately 13%. Sequencing was performed on PBMCs. The source is a human donor in good health (CMV status not recorded). Some clones in this sample may be carry-over from other donors' samples.

This clonotype was detected only a few times. The chain couples TRBV7-2 to TRBJ1-1, with D unresolved. Germline V gives CDR1 SGHTA, CDR2 FQGNSA. Trimming removed 1 base from V and 5 bases from J, with 14 bases in between. The CDR3 contains 15 residues. CDR3 protein: CASSLGAGLGTEAFF. The CDR3, as DNA: TGTGCCAGCAGCTTAGGGGCCGGGTTGGGAACTGAAGCTTTCTTT.

The V gene is TRBV6-2 or TRBV6-3, the J gene TRBJ1-5, with unresolved D. Germline V gives CDR1 MNHEY, CDR2 SVGEGT. CDR3 length: 13 amino acids. V dropped 4 bases and J dropped 7 bases, with 11 bases sitting between them. The CDR3 nucleotides read TGTGCCAGCAGTTTTGGGCCGGGGCAGCCCCAGCATTTT. Its protein product is CASSFGPGQPQHF.

In its sample, this clonotype was seen once. The rearrangement joins TRBV5-6 to TRBJ2-3; D is unresolved. This CDR3 is 15 amino acids long. The V gene lost 0 bases and the J gene lost 2 bases, with 10 bases spanning the gap. The germline gives CDR1 SGHDT, CDR2 YYEEEE. The DNA for the CDR3 is TGTGCCAGCAGCTTGGACTGGCTAAACACAGATACGCAGTATTTT. This codes for CASSLDWLNTDTQYF.

This clonotype has only a few counts. The J gene is TRBJ2-6, the V gene TRBV28, with no clear D. The V end lost 3 bases, the J end lost 2 bases, and 14 bases lay between the germline ends. Germline CDR1 is MDHEN and CDR2 is SYDVKM. The CDR3 is 17 amino acids. DNA of the CDR3: TGTGCCAGCAGTTTTAATGGGTTAGGGCCTGGGGCCAACGTCCTGACTTTC. Its protein is CASSFNGLGPGANVLTF.

This clonotype was detected ten times or more. The chain carries TRBV7-6 and TRBJ2-7; TRBD2 matches 10 bases. From germline, CDR1 is SGHVS and CDR2 FNYEAQ. There are 15 residues in the CDR3. V was pared by 4 bases and J by 4 bases, with 7 bases of the junction left unmatched. In nucleotides, the CDR3 is TGTGCCAGCAGCTCACTAGCGGGAAGTTCGTACGAGCAGTACTTC. Translation gives CASSSLAGSSYEQYF.

This clonotype was observed at least ten times. The CDR3 here is CASSSVGGGYNEQFF. As DNA, the CDR3 is TGTGCCAGCAGTTCCGTTGGAGGGGGCTACAATGAGCAGTTCTTC. This chain joins TRBV6-2 or TRBV6-3 and TRBJ2-1, with D perhaps matching TRBD1 or TRBD2 (6 bases each). The CDR3 length is 15 residues. Germline lookup yields CDR1 MNHEY and CDR2 SVGEGT. Between the trimmed V and J ends, which lost 4 bases and 3 bases, there was a span of 13 bases.

The chain is built from TRBV12-3 or TRBV12-4 and TRBJ1-1; no definite D call. This CDR3 is built from 14 residues. Trimming stripped 7 bases from V and 5 bases from J, with 17 bases between. The CDR3 here is CASNPTGRFTEAFF. Here the CDR3 DNA reads TGTGCCAGCAATCCGACGGGCAGGTTTACTGAAGCTTTCTTT.

This clonotype has a single count. V is TRBV6-2 or TRBV6-3 and J is TRBJ1-5; 8 nucleotides align to TRBD1. Per germline, CDR1 MNHEY and CDR2 SVGEGT. J was trimmed by 5 bases and V by 2 bases; bases with no gene match: 8. This CDR3 has 16 amino acids. The CDR3 bases are TGTGCCAGCAGTTACCACCTGGGACAGGTCCATCAGCCCCAGCATTTT. It specifies CASSYHLGQVHQPQHF.

The chain combines TRBV6-5 with TRBJ1-2; D is unresolved. The CDR3 is 16 residues long. Trimming left V 2 bases short and J 0 bases short, with 13 bases between. Per the germline V gene, CDR1 is MNHEY and CDR2 is SVGAGI. The CDR3 sequence: CASSYGSAVTNYGYTF. The CDR3 DNA is TGTGCCAGCAGTTACGGTTCTGCAGTTACTAACTATGGCTACACCTTC.

The genes are TRBV5-1 and TRBJ1-4; 9 bases are shared with TRBD1. V was pared by 4 bases and J by 8 bases, with 9 bases of the junction left unmatched. Germline CDR1 SGHRS, CDR2 YFSETQ. CDR3 length equals 15 residues. In nucleotides, the CDR3 is TGCGCCAGCAGCAGGGGACAGGGAGGAGAAGAAAAACTGTTTTTT. Its protein is CASSRGQGGEEKLFF.

The chain joins TRBV7-9 to TRBJ1-1; TRBD1 might be the D (6 bases). The CDR3 length is 13 residues. The germline V and J ends were trimmed by 6 bases and 11 bases, with 19 bases remaining between them. The germline CDR1 and CDR2 sequences are SEHNR and FQNEAQ (reference sequence). The DNA of the CDR3 is TGTGCCAGCAGTCCACAGGGAAAAGGCAGGGCTTTCTTT. Its protein product is CASSPQGKGRAFF.

The CDR3 bases are TGCGCCAGCAGCCCCCATTCAGCCCTGAACACCGGGGAGCTGTTTTTT. Its translation: CASSPHSALNTGELFF. The chain carries TRBV4-3 and TRBJ2-2; D remains ambiguous. There are 16 residues in the CDR3. The ends were cut back, 4 bases at V and 1 base at J, with 13 bases in the middle. Germline loops: CDR1 LGHNA, CDR2 YSLEER.

A few counts support this clonotype. The chain uses TRBV7-3 and TRBJ2-2; 9 positions agree with TRBD2. There are 16 residues in the CDR3. Germline CDR1 reads SGHTA; CDR2 reads FQGTGA. Trimming removed 5 bases from V and 6 bases from J; junction bases left unmatched: 10. The CDR3 DNA sequence: TGTGCCAGCAGCCCCATAAAGGCGGGAGGGGCCGGGGAGCTGTTTTTT. Its translation is CASSPIKAGGAGELFF.

The genes are TRBV12-5 and TRBJ1-2; tentatively, D is TRBD1 (5 bases). The CDR3 runs 13 residues. Trimming took 0 bases from V and 4 from J, leaving 6 bases between them. Germline V gene data show CDR1 as LGHNT and CDR2 as FRNRAP. The CDR3 coding sequence is TGTGCTAGTGGTTTGGTAGACAGCTATGGCTACACCTTC. Translated, it gives CASGLVDSYGYTF.

This clonotype showed up many times. The chain couples TRBV12-3 or TRBV12-4 to TRBJ2-2; TRBD1 matches 11 bases. The CDR3 has 15 amino acids. The junction had 2 bases not matched to a gene; V was cut back by 6 bases and J by 2 bases. The CDR3 DNA sequence: TGTGCCAGCAGCAGGACAGGGGGCAACACCGGGGAGCTGTTTTTT. Encoded protein: CASSRTGGNTGELFF.

The rearrangement joins TRBV4-3 to TRBJ2-7; 10 bases are shared with TRBD1. This CDR3 has 16 amino acids. CDR1 and CDR2 from the germline V gene are LGHNA and YSLEER. The junction had 6 bases not matched to a gene; V was cut back by 1 base and J by 3 bases. The CDR3 reads CASSQAAGTGDYEQYF. CDR3 coding DNA: TGCGCCAGCAGCCAAGCCGCCGGGACAGGGGACTACGAGCAGTACTTC.

This clonotype has only a few counts. The chain couples TRBV15 to TRBJ2-1, with D possibly matching TRBD2 (5 bases). The V end lost 0 bases, the J end lost 7 bases, and 7 bases lay between the germline ends. Germline lookup yields CDR1 LNHNV and CDR2 YYDKDF (reference sequence). CDR3 size: 13 residues. The CDR3 DNA follows: TGTGCCACCAGCAGAGATAGAGGGAATGAGCAGTTCTTC. Translated, it gives CATSRDRGNEQFF.

This clonotype showed up just a few times. The chain carries TRBV6-5 and TRBJ2-3; 11 nucleotides align to TRBD2. V gave up 4 bases and J gave up 6 bases; unmatched junction bases: 12. Germline values: CDR1 MNHEY, CDR2 SVGAGI. The CDR3 sequence is 17 residues long. The CDR3 DNA is TGTGCCAGCAGTTTAACCGGGACTAGCGGCCCAGAGGATACGCAGTATTTT. Translation: CASSLTGTSGPEDTQYF.